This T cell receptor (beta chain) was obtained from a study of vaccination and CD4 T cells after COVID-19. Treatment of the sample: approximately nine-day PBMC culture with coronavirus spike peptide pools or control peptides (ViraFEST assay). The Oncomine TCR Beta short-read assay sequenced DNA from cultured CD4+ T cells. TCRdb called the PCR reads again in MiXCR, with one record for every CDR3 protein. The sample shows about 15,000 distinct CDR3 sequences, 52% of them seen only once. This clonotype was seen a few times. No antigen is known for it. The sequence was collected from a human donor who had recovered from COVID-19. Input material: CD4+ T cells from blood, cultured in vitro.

The chain's CDR3 is CASSTQGAPGTEAFF. CDR3 nucleotides: TGTGCCAGCAGCACTCAGGGGGCGCCGGGGACTGAAGCTTTCTTT. J is TRBJ1-1 and V is TRBV28; the match to TRBD1 covers 8 bases. There are 15 residues in the CDR3. The V and J ends lost 6 bases and 5 bases, in that order; junction bases with no gene match: 11. Germline CDR1 is MDHEN and CDR2 is SYDVKM.